Given below is one TCR beta chain in context. No antigen is known for it. Between the trimmed V and J ends, which lost 4 bases and 8 bases, there was a span of 12 bases. CDR1 is SEHNR and CDR2 is FQNEAQ in the germline V gene (reference sequence). This CDR3 has 14 amino acids. The data are from a study of spatial heterogeneity in lung cancer. Study details: Sequences of the beta chain were consistently detected in greater numbers than alpha-chain sequences. From matched bulk RNA-seq came a T cell module score, which showed a strong correlation with TCR transcript counts in tumor regions. Whole-study results and caveats: Mutation tallies in tumors tracked expanded intratumoral alpha and beta TCR counts.

TCRdb reprocessed the 5' RACE reads via MiXCR and lists one record per CDR3 protein. Of 100,000 to 110,000 distinct CDR3 sequences in the sample, 3.5% to 5% were seen once. Indicated time point: sample taken at primary tumor resection. Unsorted whole RNA samples from tumor, nontumor lung or frozen PBMC were sequenced. This TCR was recovered from a male donor with early-stage non-small cell lung cancer. J is TRBJ1-6 and V is TRBV7-9; D possibly corresponds to TRBD1 (5 bases). The sample was lung tumor tissue, taken at surgery. The CDR3 DNA is TGTGCCAGCAGCTCGGGGGTAGGCGATTCACCCCTCCACTTT. Protein: CASSSGVGDSPLHF.